This TCR beta chain was sequenced in a study of long-term antiretroviral therapy in people with HIV. Study results and limitations: When set beside controls, HIV repertoires had CDR3 length ranges that were narrower.

The run of the v3.0 immunoSEQ assay was at survey level. Here immunoSEQ multiplex PCR was the method, and the copy in TCRdb shows in-frame clones only, minus some. The repertoire holds tens of thousands of clones, with roughly 80% as singletons. The germline V gene has CDR1 SGHTA and CDR2 FQGTGA. The V end lost 5 bases, the J end lost 0 bases, and 12 bases lay between the germline ends. The CDR3 is 15 amino acids. This clone was counted once. Its antigen is undetermined. The chain recombines TRBV7-3 with TRBJ2-3; D is possibly TRBD2 (6 bases). This TCR was recovered from a middle-aged man with HIV. This specimen was unsorted PBMCs, taken 0.3 years after starting antiretroviral therapy. CDR3 sequence (DNA): TGTGCCAGCAGCCCCGGACTACTTAGCACAGATACGCAGTATTTT. Amino acids: CASSPGLLSTDTQYF. Complete variable domain (other parts from reference TRBV7-3 and TRBJ2-3): GAGVSQTPSNKVTEKGKYVELRCDPISGHTALYWYRQSLGQGPEFLIYFQGTGAADDSGLPNDRFFAVRPEGSVSTLKIQRTERGDSAVYLCASSPGLLSTDTQYFGPGTRLTVL.